The 17 T cell receptor beta chains reported below all come from one sample, sequenced in a study of shared clonotypes between healthy human individuals. The data were produced by immunoSEQ multiplex PCR, yet TCRdb's version contains in-frame clones alone and is incomplete. The table has about 380,000 clones, approximately 96% seen once. The material sequenced was memory CD8+ T cells sorted from blood. Subset reported: CD45RO+ cells pooled with CCR7-negative TemRA cells. The receptors come from a man aged 25 to 40 in good health.

The chain joins TRBV2 to TRBJ1-4; tentative D call: TRBD1 (5 bases). With 2 bases removed from V and 5 bases from J, the gap between germline ends came to 12 bases. Germline CDR1 is SNHLY and CDR2 is FYNNEI. The CDR3 totals 15 residues. CDR3 residues: CASSESRAPNEKLFF. The CDR3 DNA follows: TGTGCCAGCAGTGAAAGCAGGGCCCCGAATGAAAAACTGTTTTTT.

CDR3 in amino acids: CARIGDRGRGAFF. DNA of the CDR3: TGTGCCAGAATAGGGGACAGGGGGCGAGGAGCTTTCTTT. The gene calls are TRBV7-8 and TRBJ1-1, with 12 bases that match TRBD1. J lost 10 bases, V lost 9 bases, and 9 bases had no gene match. The CDR3 covers 13 residues. From germline, CDR1 is SGHVS and CDR2 FQNEAQ.

The V gene is TRBV12-5, the J gene TRBJ2-1, with D possibly called TRBD1 or TRBD2 (5 bases each). The CDR3 covers 16 residues. Germline V lookup: CDR1 LGHNT, CDR2 FRNRAP. V lost 0 bases and J 8 bases, leaving 17 bases between the germline ends. CDR3 amino acids: CASGLVAGTHLDEQFF. The CDR3 bases are TGTGCTAGTGGTTTGGTGGCCGGGACCCACCTGGATGAGCAGTTCTTC.

This rearrangement joins TRBV7-9 to TRBJ2-7, with no clear D. CDR3 length: 14 amino acids. Trimming took off 0 bases at V and 0 bases at J, with 6 bases between the two ends. The V gene's germline CDR1 is SEHNR and CDR2 FQNEAQ (reference sequence). In nucleotides, the CDR3 is TGTGCCAGCAGCTTAGCCTCCCTCTCCTACGAGCAGTACTTC. It codes for CASSLASLSYEQYF.

CDR3 coding DNA: TGTGCCAGCAGTGAATCCGGACAGGGGAGAAACATTCAGTACTTC. Translation gives CASSESGQGRNIQYF. V gene TRBV2 combines with J gene TRBJ2-4, with 9 bases that match TRBD1. CDR1 and CDR2 from the germline V gene are SNHLY and FYNNEI. V trimming: 2 bases; J trimming: 6 bases; junction bases outside the gene matches: 5. The CDR3 extends over 15 amino acids.

The chain couples TRBV28 to TRBJ2-1, with D hard to call. Looked up from germline, CDR1 is MDHEN and CDR2 is SYDVKM. Trimming cost V 5 bases and J 0 bases, with 5 bases left between them. The CDR3 loop spans 13 amino acids. Written as DNA, the CDR3 is TGTGCCAGCAGTCGCTCCTCCTACAATGAGCAGTTCTTC. Translating gives CASSRSSYNEQFF.

The chain links TRBV27 to TRBJ2-7; unclear D gene. This CDR3 is built from 16 residues. CDR1 and CDR2 from the germline V gene are MNHEY and SMNVEV (reference sequence). Trimming pared 0 bases from V and 0 bases from J, leaving 12 bases between. The CDR3 sequence is CASSLSPGPPSYEQYF. In nucleotides, the CDR3 is TGTGCCAGCAGTTTATCGCCGGGCCCCCCCTCCTACGAGCAGTACTTC.

The chain has TRBV6-1 and TRBJ2-7; D unresolved. Germline CDR1 reads MNHNS; CDR2 reads SASEGT. The CDR3 is 13 residues long. The V end lost 4 bases, the J end lost 2 bases, and 9 bases lay between the germline ends. CDR3 DNA sequence: TGTGCCAGCAGTGGGGGTCGTGCCTACGAGCAGTACTTC. This codes for CASSGGRAYEQYF.

The chain links TRBV5-1 to TRBJ2-3, with D possibly TRBD2 on 6 matching bases. Per germline, CDR1 SGHRS and CDR2 YFSETQ. Trimming removed 5 bases from V and 6 bases from J, with 13 bases in between. The CDR3 has 13 amino acids. CDR3 sequence reads: CASRSWGVDTQYF. DNA for the CDR3: TGCGCCAGCAGGAGTTGGGGGGTGGATACGCAGTATTTT.

This clone was seen only a few times. This chain joins TRBV6-1 and TRBJ2-6; D may correspond to TRBD1 or TRBD2 (5 bases each). The length of the CDR3 is 14 residues. Germline-derived CDR1 and CDR2 are MNHNS and SASEGT. V was shortened by 6 bases and J by 2 bases, with 8 bases between the two germline ends. The CDR3 protein is CASRGDPGANVLTF. The CDR3 region has the DNA TGTGCCAGCAGGGGGGATCCTGGGGCCAACGTCCTGACTTTC.

This clone has more than one count but fewer than ten. This chain uses TRBV7-9 with TRBJ1-5, with TRBD1 matching 7 bases. This CDR3 region has 13 residues. Trimming removed 3 bases from V and 8 bases from J; junction bases left unmatched: 4. Germline CDR1 is SEHNR and CDR2 is FQNEAQ (reference sequence). CDR3 coding DNA: TGTGCCAGCAGCTTTCGACAGGGAGAGCCCCAGCATTTT. It codes for CASSFRQGEPQHF.

The chain employs TRBV7-9 and TRBJ1-2; 8 bases agree with TRBD1. The CDR3 has 13 residues. Unmatched junction bases numbered 3, after V lost 2 bases and J lost 7 bases. Germline assignment: CDR1 SEHNR and CDR2 FQNEAQ (reference sequence). CDR3 coding DNA: TGTGCCAGCAGCTTACAGGGGGCGCTTGGCTACACCTTC. Encoded protein: CASSLQGALGYTF.

This chain joins TRBV11-2 and TRBJ1-4; the D is unclear. V lost 4 bases to trimming and J lost 10 bases, with 7 bases between them. The germline V gene encodes CDR1 SGHAT and CDR2 FQNNGV. This CDR3 has 11 residues. CDR3 bases: TGTGCCAGCAGCTCCTCGGGAAAACTGTTTTTT. Translating it yields CASSSSGKLFF.

The chain carries TRBV11-3 and TRBJ2-2; D not resolved. The CDR3 is made up of 13 amino acids. Looked up from germline, CDR1 is SGHNT and CDR2 is YENEEA. Trimming removed 5 bases from V and 6 bases from J, with 10 bases in between. CDR3 DNA: TGTGCCAGCAGCGAGATGGATTCCGGGGAGCTGTTTTTT. Protein: CASSEMDSGELFF.

This rearrangement joins TRBV27 to TRBJ1-3; D perhaps matches TRBD1 (5 bases). Germline CDR1 reads MNHEY; CDR2 reads SMNVEV (reference sequence). The CDR3 spans 18 residues. V was shortened by 7 bases and J by 0 bases, with 22 bases between the two germline ends. The DNA for the CDR3 is TGTGCCAGCACCACCCCGCTGACAGAGGGGTCCTCTGGAAACACCATATATTTT. Its translation is CASTTPLTEGSSGNTIYF.

This chain joins TRBV19 and TRBJ2-5; D is unresolved. The CDR3 is made up of 13 amino acids. Germline V CDR1 and CDR2: LNHDA, SQIVND (reference sequence). Trimming pared 0 bases from V and 4 bases from J, leaving 6 bases between. CDR3 nucleotide sequence: TGTGCCAGTAGTATAGATCTATTAGAGACCCAGTACTTC. Translating gives CASSIDLLETQYF.

J is TRBJ2-4 and V is TRBV9; a weak D match, TRBD1 (6 bases). The germline V and J ends were trimmed by 0 bases and 3 bases, with 10 bases remaining between them. This CDR3 has 15 amino acids. The V gene's germline CDR1 is SGDLS and CDR2 YYNGEE. CDR3 sequence reads: CASSVEGVDKNIQYF. The CDR3, as DNA: TGTGCCAGCAGCGTAGAGGGGGTCGACAAAAACATTCAGTACTTC.